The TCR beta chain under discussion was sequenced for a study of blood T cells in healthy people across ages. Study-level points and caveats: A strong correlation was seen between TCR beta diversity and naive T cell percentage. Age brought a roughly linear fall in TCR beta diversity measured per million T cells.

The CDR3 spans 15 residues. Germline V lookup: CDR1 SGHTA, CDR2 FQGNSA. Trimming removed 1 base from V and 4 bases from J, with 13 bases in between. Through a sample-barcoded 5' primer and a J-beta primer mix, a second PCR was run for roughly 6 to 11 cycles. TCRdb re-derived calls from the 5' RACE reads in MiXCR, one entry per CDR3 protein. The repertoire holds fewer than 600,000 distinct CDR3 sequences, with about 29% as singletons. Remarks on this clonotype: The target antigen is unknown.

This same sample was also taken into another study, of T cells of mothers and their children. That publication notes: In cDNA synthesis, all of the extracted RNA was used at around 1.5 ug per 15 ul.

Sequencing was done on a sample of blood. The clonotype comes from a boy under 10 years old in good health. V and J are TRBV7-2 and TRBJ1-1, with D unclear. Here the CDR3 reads CASSLVAGAATEAFF. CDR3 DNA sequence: TGTGCCAGCAGCTTAGTTGCGGGCGCGGCCACTGAAGCTTTCTTT.